The 17 T cell receptor beta chains listed next were all sequenced from one sample in a study of cytomegalovirus exposure and HLA in healthy donors. PCR involved 60 Vbeta and 13 Jbeta primers. Repertoires were generated with immunoSEQ multiplex PCR, while TCRdb's copy carries only in-frame clones and drops some. The sample shows approximately 58,000 clones, and around 5.3% sits with its ten largest clones. The sequenced sample consisted of PBMCs. These receptor sequences come from a man aged 25 to 45 in good health and CMV-seropositive.

Comment on this clone: The junction differs from germline at one of its ends, possibly a read error. The chain employs TRBV11-3 and TRBJ2-1, with TRBD2 matching over 12 bases. The CDR3 is 19 residues long. From germline, CDR1 is SGHNT and CDR2 YENEEA. CDR3 nucleotide sequence: TGTGCCAGCAGCTTAGGACTAGCGGGAGAGCCCAGCTCCGACAATGAGCAGTTCTTC. It translates to CASSLGLAGEPSSDNEQFF.

The CDR3 nucleotides are TGTGCCATCAACGGACAGGGGGTAAACACCGGGGAGCTGTTTTTT. Protein: CAINGQGVNTGELFF. The J gene is TRBJ2-2, the V gene TRBV10-3, with 10 nucleotides matching TRBD1. The V gene's germline CDR1 is ENHRY and CDR2 SYGVKD. This CDR3 has 15 amino acids. With 7 bases clipped from V and 2 bases from J, the junction kept 4 bases outside the gene matches.

The chain carries TRBV30 and TRBJ2-7, with 9 positions matching TRBD2. The germline V gene has CDR1 GTSNPN and CDR2 SVGIG (reference sequence). This CDR3 has 16 amino acids. V dropped 0 bases and J dropped 2; count of bases not matched to a gene: 8. The CDR3 loop is CAWSVQGGRDAYEQYF. The CDR3 nucleotides read TGTGCCTGGAGTGTACAAGGCGGGAGGGACGCCTACGAGCAGTACTTC.

The genes are TRBV9 and TRBJ2-1, with a weak D call TRBD1 (5 bases). With 4 bases removed from V and 4 bases from J, the gap between germline ends came to 15 bases. The CDR3 is made up of 15 amino acids. The germline gives CDR1 SGDLS, CDR2 YYNGEE. CDR3 nucleotide sequence: TGTGCCAGCAGCCCGACGGCAGGGTCATACAATGAGCAGTTCTTC. As protein: CASSPTAGSYNEQFF.

J is TRBJ2-1 and V is TRBV10-3; TRBD2 agrees at 10 bases. From germline, CDR1 is ENHRY and CDR2 SYGVKD. V lost 6 bases to trimming and J lost 5 bases; unmatched junction nucleotides: 13. The CDR3 is made up of 17 amino acids. This CDR3 is CAISRPSSGRSDNEQFF. The CDR3 region has the DNA TGTGCCATCAGCCGGCCCTCTAGCGGGAGATCCGACAATGAGCAGTTCTTC.

The chain uses TRBV7-9 and TRBJ2-5; 8 positions agree with TRBD1. The J call is uncertain, as TRBJ2-7 better fits the DNA end. CDR1 is SEHNR, CDR2 FQNEAQ, per germline (reference sequence). The CDR3 sequence is 15 residues long. The CDR3 coding sequence is TGTGCCAGCAGCTCGGGACAGGCGGTTTATTACGAGCAGTACTTC. Its protein is CASSSGQAVYYEQYF.

The J gene is TRBJ2-5, the V gene TRBV5-6, with TRBD2 identical over 7 bases. CDR1 and CDR2 from the germline V gene are SGHDT and YYEEEE. The ends lost 4 bases at V and 3 bases at J; junction bases unmatched: 9. The CDR3 spans 15 residues. The CDR3 coding sequence is TGTGCCAGCAGCCGGGACTATGGACTGAAAGAGACCCAGTACTTC. This gives the protein CASSRDYGLKETQYF. Using reference TRBV5-6 and TRBJ2-5 for the parts outside the CDR3, the full variable domain is DAGVTQSPTHLIKTRGQQVTLRCSPKSGHDTVSWYQQALGQGPQFIFQYYEEEERQRGNFPDRFSGHQFPNYSSELNVNALLLGDSALYLCASSRDYGLKETQYFGPGTRLLVL.

The chain couples TRBV5-4 to TRBJ2-7, with 15 bases identical to TRBD2. The germline V gene has CDR1 SGHNT and CDR2 YYREEE (reference sequence). CDR3 size: 17 residues. The junction had 9 bases not matched to a gene; V was cut back by 2 bases and J by 6 bases. The CDR3, as DNA: TGTGCCAGCAGCTTCGGGACTAGCGGGAGGCCGCTCGGCGAGCAGTACTTC. Protein product: CASSFGTSGRPLGEQYF.

This sequence joins TRBV11-3 and TRBJ1-1; D gene ambiguous. The CDR3 extends over 14 amino acids. The germline V gene has CDR1 SGHNT and CDR2 YENEEA. Deletions cut 6 bases from V and 4 bases from J, with 15 bases between. The CDR3 here is CASSLEGVVTEAFF. In nucleotides, the CDR3 is TGTGCCAGCAGTTTGGAGGGAGTAGTCACTGAAGCTTTCTTT.

The V and J genes are TRBV10-3 and TRBJ2-7; TRBD1 matches at 7 bases. With V trimmed by 0 bases and J by 2 bases, 4 bases remained unmatched. Germline V lookup: CDR1 ENHRY, CDR2 SYGVKD. CDR3 length equals 15 residues. CDR3 amino acids: CAISESTGSTYEQYF. In DNA, the CDR3 is TGTGCCATCAGTGAGTCGACAGGGTCAACCTACGAGCAGTACTTC.

The chain couples TRBV4-2 to TRBJ2-1; 12 bases are a match to TRBD2. J lost 4 bases, V lost 3 bases, and 4 bases had no gene match. Germline CDR1 and CDR2: LGHNA and YNFKEQ. This CDR3 is built from 16 residues. The CDR3 is CASSQEGTSGYNEQFF. The CDR3 coding sequence is TGTGCCAGCAGCCAGGAAGGGACTAGCGGGTACAATGAGCAGTTCTTC.

V usage is TRBV29-1 and J usage is TRBJ2-3, with D unresolved. Germline V gene data show CDR1 as SQVTM and CDR2 as ANQGSEA. This CDR3 region has 14 residues. The germline V and J ends were trimmed by 4 bases and 1 base, with 12 bases remaining between them. This chain's CDR3 is CSVVWQIRTDTQYF. The CDR3 nucleotides are TGCAGCGTTGTCTGGCAGATTCGCACAGATACGCAGTATTTT.

Remarks on this clone: A junction end diverges from the germline sequence, so it may reflect a read error. The sample holds other DNA sequences that translate to the same CDR3. The chain is built from TRBV6-5 and TRBJ1-6, with D hard to call. The CDR3 runs 15 residues. Germline CDR1 and CDR2: MNHEY and SVGAGI. The CDR3 DNA follows: TGTGCCAGCAGTTACTCTGGCAGGCAAGATTCACCCCTACACTTT. Protein sequence: CASSYSGRQDSPLHF.

This rearrangement joins TRBV30 to TRBJ1-5; 8 positions match TRBD1. The CDR3 sequence is 13 residues long. Germline CDR1 reads GTSNPN; CDR2 reads SVGIG (reference sequence). V lost 7 bases and J lost 1; bases outside the gene matches: 3. CDR3 bases: TGTGCCTCCCGACAGGGGAGCAATCAGCCCCAGCATTTT. Amino acid sequence: CASRQGSNQPQHF.

CDR3 residues: CASSINRRGTEAFF. CDR3 bases: TGCGCCAGCAGCATAAATAGGAGGGGCACTGAAGCTTTCTTT. The V gene is TRBV5-1, the J gene TRBJ1-1; a weak D match, TRBD1 (5 bases). This CDR3 region has 14 residues. V dropped 4 bases and J dropped 4 bases, with 14 bases sitting between them. Germline CDR1 reads SGHRS; CDR2 reads YFSETQ.

V gene TRBV4-1 combines with J gene TRBJ2-6; 8 bases line up with TRBD2. CDR3 length: 17 residues. The V segment lost 0 bases and the J segment 0 bases; nucleotides outside the gene matches: 1. Germline V lookup: CDR1 MGHRA, CDR2 YSYEKL. In nucleotides, the CDR3 is TGCGCCAGCAGCCAAGAGACTAGCGCCTCTGGGGCCAACGTCCTGACTTTC. Protein product: CASSQETSASGANVLTF.

The V call is TRBV7-9, the J call TRBJ2-3; 11 bases line up with TRBD1. This CDR3 is built from 16 residues. The germline V gene has CDR1 SEHNR and CDR2 FQNEAQ (reference sequence). V shed 5 bases and J 2 bases; nucleotides not matched to a gene: 6. The CDR3 reads CASSLRTGGDTDTQYF. The CDR3, as DNA: TGTGCCAGCAGCCTGAGGACAGGGGGCGACACAGATACGCAGTATTTT.